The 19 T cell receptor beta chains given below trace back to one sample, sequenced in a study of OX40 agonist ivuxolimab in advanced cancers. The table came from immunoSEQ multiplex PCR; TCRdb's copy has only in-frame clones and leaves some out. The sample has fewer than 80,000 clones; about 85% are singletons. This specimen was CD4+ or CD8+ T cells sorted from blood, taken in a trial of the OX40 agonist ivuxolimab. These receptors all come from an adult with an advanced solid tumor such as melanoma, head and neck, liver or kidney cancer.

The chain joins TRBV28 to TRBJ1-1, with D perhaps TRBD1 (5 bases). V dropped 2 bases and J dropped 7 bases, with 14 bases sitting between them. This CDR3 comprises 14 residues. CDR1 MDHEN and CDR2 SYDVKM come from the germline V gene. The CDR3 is CASSLEVRQFEAFF. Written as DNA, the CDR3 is TGTGCCAGCAGTTTAGAAGTGAGACAGTTTGAAGCTTTCTTT.

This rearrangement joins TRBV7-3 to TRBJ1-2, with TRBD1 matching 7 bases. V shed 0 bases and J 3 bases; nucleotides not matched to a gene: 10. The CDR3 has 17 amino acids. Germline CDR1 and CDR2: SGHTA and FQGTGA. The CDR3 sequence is CASSLTIQTGLDYGYTF. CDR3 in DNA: TGTGCCAGCAGCTTAACTATTCAGACAGGGTTAGACTATGGCTACACCTTC.

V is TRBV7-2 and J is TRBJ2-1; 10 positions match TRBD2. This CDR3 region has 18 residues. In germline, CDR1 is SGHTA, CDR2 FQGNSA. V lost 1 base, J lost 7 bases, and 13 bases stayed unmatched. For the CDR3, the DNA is TGTGCCAGCAGCTTAGGAGCCAGCGGGAGGGCCAAATCTAATGAGCAGTTCTTC. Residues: CASSLGASGRAKSNEQFF.

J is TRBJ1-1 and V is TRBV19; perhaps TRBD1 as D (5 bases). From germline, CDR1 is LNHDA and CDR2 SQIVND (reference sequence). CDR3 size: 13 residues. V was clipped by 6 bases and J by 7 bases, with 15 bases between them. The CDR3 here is CASRQGWGSEAFF. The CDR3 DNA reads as TGTGCCAGTAGGCAGGGATGGGGTAGTGAAGCTTTCTTT.

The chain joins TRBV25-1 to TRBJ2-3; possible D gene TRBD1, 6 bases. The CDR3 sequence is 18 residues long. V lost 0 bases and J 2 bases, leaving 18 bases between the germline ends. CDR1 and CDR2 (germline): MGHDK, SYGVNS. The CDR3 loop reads CASSEYIRQGRFTDTQYF. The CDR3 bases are TGTGCCAGCAGTGAATATATTCGGCAGGGGCGGTTCACAGATACGCAGTATTTT. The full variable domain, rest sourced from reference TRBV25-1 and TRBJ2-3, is EADIYQTPRYLVIGTGKKITLECSQTMGHDKMYWYQQDPGMELHLIHYSYGVNSTEKGDLSSESTVSRIRTEHFPLTLESARPSHTSQYLCASSEYIRQGRFTDTQYFGPGTRLTVL.

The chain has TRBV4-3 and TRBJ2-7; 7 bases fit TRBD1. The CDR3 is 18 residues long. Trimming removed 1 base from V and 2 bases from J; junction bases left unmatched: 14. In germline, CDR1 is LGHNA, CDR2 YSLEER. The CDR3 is CASSQVDIPGQWAYEQYF. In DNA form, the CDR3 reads TGCGCCAGCAGCCAAGTTGACATTCCGGGACAGTGGGCCTACGAGCAGTACTTC.

The CDR3, as DNA: TGTGCCAGCACTCTTGGGACTAGCGGGAGTAGAAATGAGCAGTTCTTC. It yields the protein CASTLGTSGSRNEQFF. J is TRBJ2-1 and V is TRBV2; 14 positions match TRBD2. CDR1 is SNHLY and CDR2 is FYNNEI in the germline V gene. The CDR3 totals 16 residues. V trimming: 7 bases; J trimming: 7 bases; junction bases outside the gene matches: 9.

This CDR3 reads CASSMWVDTEAFF. DNA for the CDR3: TGTGCCAGTAGTATGTGGGTTGATACTGAAGCTTTCTTT. The chain joins TRBV19 to TRBJ1-1; no firm D call. The CDR3 length is 13 residues. Looked up from germline, CDR1 is LNHDA and CDR2 is SQIVND (reference sequence). The V gene lost 3 bases and the J gene lost 5 bases, with 10 bases spanning the gap.

The chain's CDR3 is CASSPGAFEKLFF. CDR3 sequence (DNA): TGTGCCAGCAGCCCAGGGGCTTTTGAAAAACTGTTTTTT. The chain joins TRBV14 to TRBJ1-4, with D perhaps TRBD1 (6 bases). Trimming took off 4 bases at V and 7 bases at J, with 10 bases between the two ends. Per germline, CDR1 SGHDN and CDR2 FVKESK. The CDR3 spans 13 residues.

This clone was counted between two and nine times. The CDR3 protein is CASSLSFGTGAGSPLHF. The CDR3, as DNA: TGTGCCAGCAGCTTGAGTTTCGGGACAGGGGCTGGTTCACCCCTCCACTTT. V gene TRBV5-8 combines with J gene TRBJ1-6, with 10 nucleotides matching TRBD1. This CDR3 has 17 residues. The trim removed 1 base at V and 9 bases at J, leaving 10 bases unmatched. Germline V gene data show CDR1 as SGHTS and CDR2 as YDEGEE.

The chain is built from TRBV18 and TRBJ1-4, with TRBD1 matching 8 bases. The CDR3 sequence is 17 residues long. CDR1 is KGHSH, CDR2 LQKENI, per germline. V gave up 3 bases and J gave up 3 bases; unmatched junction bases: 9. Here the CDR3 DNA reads TGTGCCAGCTCACCCCCCGGACAGGGAACGGCTAATGAAAAACTGTTTTTT. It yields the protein CASSPPGQGTANEKLFF.

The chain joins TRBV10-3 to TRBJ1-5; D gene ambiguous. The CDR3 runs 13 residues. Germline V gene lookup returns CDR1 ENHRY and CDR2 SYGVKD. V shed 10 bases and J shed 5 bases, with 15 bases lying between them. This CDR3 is CASQGRWDQPQHF. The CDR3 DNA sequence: TGTGCCAGTCAAGGTCGTTGGGATCAGCCCCAGCATTTT.

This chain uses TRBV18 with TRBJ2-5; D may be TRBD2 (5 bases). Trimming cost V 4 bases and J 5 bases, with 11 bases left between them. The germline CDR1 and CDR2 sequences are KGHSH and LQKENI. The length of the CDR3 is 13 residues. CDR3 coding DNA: TGTGCCAGCTCACTGGGAGTTCGGGAGACCCAGTACTTC. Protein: CASSLGVRETQYF.

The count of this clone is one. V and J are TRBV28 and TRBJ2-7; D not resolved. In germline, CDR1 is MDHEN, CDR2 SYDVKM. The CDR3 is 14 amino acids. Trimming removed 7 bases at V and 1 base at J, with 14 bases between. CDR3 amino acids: CASKSRHSSYEQYF. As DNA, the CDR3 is TGTGCCAGCAAATCCCGGCACTCTTCCTACGAGCAGTACTTC.

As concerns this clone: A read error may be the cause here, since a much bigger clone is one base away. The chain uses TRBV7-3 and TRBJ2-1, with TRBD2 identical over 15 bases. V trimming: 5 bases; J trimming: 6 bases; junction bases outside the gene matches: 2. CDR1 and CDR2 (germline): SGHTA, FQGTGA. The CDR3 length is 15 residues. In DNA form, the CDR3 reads TGTGCCAGCAGCCCGGGACTAGCGGGAGGCAATGAGCAGTTCTTC. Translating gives CASSPGLAGGNEQFF. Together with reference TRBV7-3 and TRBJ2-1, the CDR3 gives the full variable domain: GAGVSQTPSNKVTEKGKYVELRCDPISGHTALYWYRQSLGQGPEFLIYFQGTGAADDSGLPNDRFFAVRPEGSVSTLKIQRTERGDSAVYLCASSPGLAGGNEQFFGPGTRLTVL.

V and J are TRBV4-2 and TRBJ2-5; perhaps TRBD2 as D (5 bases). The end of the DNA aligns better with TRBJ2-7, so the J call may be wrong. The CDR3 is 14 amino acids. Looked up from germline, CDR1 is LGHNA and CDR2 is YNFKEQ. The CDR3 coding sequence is TGTGCCAGCAGCCAAAACCGGGGTCAGTACGAGCAGTACTTC. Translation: CASSQNRGQYEQYF.

Here the CDR3 reads CASSLTGGSGYTF. The CDR3 DNA is TGTGCCAGCAGCTTAACAGGGGGCTCTGGCTACACCTTC. V gene TRBV7-3 combines with J gene TRBJ1-2; 7 bases are shared with TRBD1. Germline lookup yields CDR1 SGHTA and CDR2 FQGTGA. V was clipped by 0 bases and J by 7 bases; unmatched bases: 2. The CDR3 is 13 amino acids. Based on the CDR3 plus reference TRBV7-3 and TRBJ1-2, the full variable domain is GAGVSQTPSNKVTEKGKYVELRCDPISGHTALYWYRQSLGQGPEFLIYFQGTGAADDSGLPNDRFFAVRPEGSVSTLKIQRTERGDSAVYLCASSLTGGSGYTFGSGTRLTVV.

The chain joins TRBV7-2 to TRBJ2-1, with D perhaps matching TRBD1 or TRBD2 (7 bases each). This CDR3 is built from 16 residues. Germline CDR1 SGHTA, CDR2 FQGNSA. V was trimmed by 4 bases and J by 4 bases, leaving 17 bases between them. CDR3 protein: CASSSSGGGGYNEQFF. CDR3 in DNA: TGTGCCAGCAGCTCTAGCGGAGGGGGCGGATACAATGAGCAGTTCTTC.

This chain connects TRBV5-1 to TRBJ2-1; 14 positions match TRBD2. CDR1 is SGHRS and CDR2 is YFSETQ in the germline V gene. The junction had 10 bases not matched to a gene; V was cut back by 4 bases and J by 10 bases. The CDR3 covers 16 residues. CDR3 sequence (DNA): TGCGCCAGCAGCGAAACCGGGACTAGCGGGAGAGGAGAGCAGTTCTTC. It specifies CASSETGTSGRGEQFF.